This entry lists 13 T cell receptor beta chains sequenced from one sample in a study of blood T cell repertoires in COVID-19. The method was immunoSEQ multiplex PCR; TCRdb's version includes in-frame clones alone and lacks a portion of them. The sample has approximately 470,000 clones, about 85% seen once. Sequencing was performed on PBMCs or T cells enriched from blood (not recorded which). The receptors derive from a woman younger than 30 who had recovered from COVID-19.

The gene calls are TRBV24-1 and TRBJ2-5, with a weak D call TRBD1 (7 bases). CDR3 length: 15 amino acids. Trimming pared 1 base from V and 4 bases from J, leaving 12 bases between. Germline V gives CDR1 KGHDR, CDR2 SFDVKD. CDR3 protein: CATSDFRRGVETQYF. The CDR3 DNA follows: TGTGCCACCAGTGATTTCCGCAGGGGGGTAGAGACCCAGTACTTC.

The rearrangement joins TRBV24-1 to TRBJ1-5; possibly TRBD1 for D (6 bases). Deletions cut 8 bases from V and 5 bases from J, with 15 bases between. Germline V gene lookup returns CDR1 KGHDR and CDR2 SFDVKD. The length of the CDR3 is 14 residues. CDR3 sequence reads: CATKGAGDHQPQHF. In DNA form, the CDR3 reads TGTGCCACCAAAGGTGCAGGGGATCATCAGCCCCAGCATTTT.

The V call is TRBV2, the J call TRBJ1-6; 8 bases agree with TRBD1. Per germline, CDR1 SNHLY and CDR2 FYNNEI. After removal of 7 bases from V and 5 bases from J, the junction contained 7 bases not matched to a gene. The length of the CDR3 is 15 residues. In DNA, the CDR3 is TGTGCCAGCACCAGGGACAGGACCAATAATTCACCCCTCCACTTT. Its protein product is CASTRDRTNNSPLHF.

The genes are TRBV2 and TRBJ1-3, with 8 nucleotides matching TRBD1. The trim removed 5 bases at V and 3 bases at J, leaving 6 bases unmatched. This CDR3 comprises 15 residues. CDR1 and CDR2 (germline): SNHLY, FYNNEI. This CDR3 is CASSTGGHDGNTIYF. As DNA, the CDR3 is TGTGCCAGCAGTACAGGGGGACATGATGGAAACACCATATATTTT.

J is TRBJ1-1 and V is TRBV6-5; maybe TRBD1 (5 bases). Trimming stripped 4 bases from V and 9 bases from J, with 15 bases between. CDR1 is MNHEY and CDR2 is SVGAGI in the germline V gene. The CDR3 runs 13 residues. CDR3 sequence: CASSSQGRGKAFF. The CDR3 DNA sequence: TGTGCCAGCAGTTCCCAGGGCCGCGGAAAAGCTTTCTTT.

The chain uses TRBV5-1 and TRBJ2-2; 8 bases are shared with TRBD1. V shed 2 bases, J shed 5 bases, and the junction held 5 bases outside the gene matches. This CDR3 contains 15 residues. CDR1 SGHRS and CDR2 YFSETQ come from the germline V gene. CDR3 bases: TGCGCCAGCAGCTTCGGACAGGGTATAACCGGGGAGCTGTTTTTT. Translation gives CASSFGQGITGELFF. The complete variable domain, with remaining parts taken from reference TRBV5-1 and TRBJ2-2, reads KAGVTQTPRYLIKTRGQQVTLSCSPISGHRSVSWYQQTPGQGLQFLFEYFSETQRNKGNFPGRFSGRQFSNSRSEMNVSTLELGDSALYLCASSFGQGITGELFFGEGSRLTVL.

This clone has only one observation. The V and J genes are TRBV28 and TRBJ1-6, with TRBD1 as a possible D gene (6 bases). Germline V gene data show CDR1 as MDHEN and CDR2 as SYDVKM. The ends were cut back, 5 bases at V and 7 bases at J, with 15 bases in the middle. CDR3 length: 15 amino acids. As DNA, the CDR3 is TGTGCCAGCAGTCCCCGGGGGGCGGGGAATTCACCCCTCCACTTT. Amino acids: CASSPRGAGNSPLHF.

The genes are TRBV2 and TRBJ1-2; 9 bases agree with TRBD1. The CDR3 has 13 amino acids. Trimming removed 7 bases from V and 6 bases from J; junction bases left unmatched: 6. Germline V gene lookup returns CDR1 SNHLY and CDR2 FYNNEI. The CDR3 DNA sequence: TGTGCCAGCAACCTGGACAGGGGAGATGGCTACACCTTC. Its translation is CASNLDRGDGYTF.

This chain joins TRBV7-3 and TRBJ2-3; 7 bases agree with TRBD1. V lost 2 bases and J lost 7; bases outside the gene matches: 6. Germline assignment: CDR1 SGHTA and CDR2 FQGTGA. The length of the CDR3 is 14 residues. CDR3 loop: CASSLVGQAHTQYF. The DNA for the CDR3 is TGTGCCAGCAGCTTAGTCGGACAGGCCCATACGCAGTATTTT. Variable domain in full (rest from reference TRBV7-3 and TRBJ2-3): GAGVSQTPSNKVTEKGKYVELRCDPISGHTALYWYRQSLGQGPEFLIYFQGTGAADDSGLPNDRFFAVRPEGSVSTLKIQRTERGDSAVYLCASSLVGQAHTQYFGPGTRLTVL.

V and J are TRBV5-6 and TRBJ1-1, with 7 bases lining up with TRBD1. V shed 2 bases and J 4 bases; nucleotides not matched to a gene: 5. Germline CDR1 SGHDT, CDR2 YYEEEE. The CDR3 is 14 residues long. CDR3 region: CASSLWQGGTEAFF. The CDR3 bases are TGTGCCAGCAGCTTATGGCAGGGGGGCACTGAAGCTTTCTTT.

V gene TRBV6-5 combines with J gene TRBJ2-5; 11 bases agree with TRBD1. The CDR3 has 14 residues. Germline V lookup: CDR1 MNHEY, CDR2 SVGAGI. The ends lost 7 bases at V and 5 bases at J; junction bases unmatched: 6. CDR3 amino acids: CASTPDRGQETQYF. The CDR3 coding sequence is TGTGCCAGCACTCCGGACAGGGGGCAGGAGACCCAGTACTTC.

The genes are TRBV28 and TRBJ1-2, with TRBD1 matching over 9 bases. Trimming cost V 8 bases and J 4 bases; bases outside gene matches: 14. Per the germline V gene, CDR1 is MDHEN and CDR2 is SYDVKM. The CDR3 sequence is 16 residues long. Here the CDR3 DNA reads TGTGCCAGCTACCGGGAGGACAGGGGATCAGGCTATGGCTACACCTTC. It is translated as CASYREDRGSGYGYTF.

The gene calls are TRBV4-1 and TRBJ2-2, with 9 bases aligning to TRBD1. The J segment lost 7 bases and the V segment lost 4 bases, leaving 10 bases of the junction unmatched. The germline CDR1 and CDR2 sequences are MGHRA and YSYEKL. The CDR3 extends over 16 amino acids. CDR3 protein: CASSLPGQGKSGELFF. The CDR3 coding sequence is TGCGCCAGCAGCCTACCGGGACAGGGAAAAAGCGGGGAGCTGTTTTTT.